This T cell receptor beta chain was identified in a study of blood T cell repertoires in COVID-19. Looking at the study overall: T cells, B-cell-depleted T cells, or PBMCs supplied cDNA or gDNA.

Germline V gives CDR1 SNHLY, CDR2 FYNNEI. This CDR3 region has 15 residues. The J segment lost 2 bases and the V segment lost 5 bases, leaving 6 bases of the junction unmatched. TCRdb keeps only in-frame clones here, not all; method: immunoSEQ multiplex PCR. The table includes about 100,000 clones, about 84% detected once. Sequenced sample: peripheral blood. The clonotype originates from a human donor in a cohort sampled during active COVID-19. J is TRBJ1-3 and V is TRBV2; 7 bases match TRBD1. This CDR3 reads CASSRVRGPGNTIYF. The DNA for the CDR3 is TGTGCCAGCAGTAGGGTGAGGGGGCCTGGAAACACCATATATTTT.